These 23 T cell receptor beta chains came from one sample sequenced in a study of identical twins. TCRdb redid the calling of the 5' RACE reads with MiXCR, one entry per CDR3 protein. The sample consists of hundreds of thousands of distinct CDR3 sequences, about 12% of them appearing once. These data were also reused for a study on yellow fever vaccine responses in identical twins.

The material sequenced was PBMCs. These receptors all come from a woman between 18 and 30 years old in good health.

This chain uses TRBV5-1 with TRBJ1-4, with D possibly matching TRBD1 (5 bases). V was clipped by 0 bases and J by 4 bases, with 10 bases between them. The germline CDR1 and CDR2 sequences are SGHRS and YFSETQ. The CDR3 is made up of 15 amino acids. CDR3 nucleotides: TGCGCCAGCAGCTTGGGCACAGGACTTAATGAAAAACTGTTTTTT. It specifies CASSLGTGLNEKLFF.

This clonotype was picked up many times. V and J are TRBV4-1 and TRBJ2-7, with a weak D call TRBD2 (6 bases). The CDR3 is 15 residues long. Germline CDR1 is MGHRA and CDR2 is YSYEKL. Trimming took off 0 bases at V and 2 bases at J, with 11 bases between the two ends. CDR3 DNA sequence: TGCGCCAGCAGCCAAGAGGCTAGCGCCACCTACGAGCAGTACTTC. As protein: CASSQEASATYEQYF.

V and J are TRBV29-1 and TRBJ2-3; D is ambiguous. Between the trimmed V and J ends, which lost 4 bases and 2 bases, there was a span of 10 bases. This CDR3 spans 13 amino acids. Germline CDR1 reads SQVTM; CDR2 reads ANQGSEA. In nucleotides, the CDR3 is TGCAGCGTTGTAGCCCCGCTCACAGATACGCAGTATTTT. Translation gives CSVVAPLTDTQYF.

This clonotype turned up a few times. V usage is TRBV9 and J usage is TRBJ2-1; the D gene is possibly TRBD2 (6 bases). V lost 0 bases and J 4 bases, leaving 11 bases between the germline ends. The CDR3 spans 15 residues. The germline CDR1 and CDR2 sequences are SGDLS and YYNGEE. The CDR3 nucleotides read TGTGCCAGCAGCGTAGGGGGGGAGCCATACAATGAGCAGTTCTTC. Its protein product is CASSVGGEPYNEQFF.

The genes are TRBV12-3 or TRBV12-4 and TRBJ1-1, with a weak D call TRBD1 (6 bases). Between the trimmed V and J ends, which lost 3 bases and 1 base, there was a span of 18 bases. There are 17 residues in the CDR3. Here the CDR3 reads CASSFGGGGTRNTEAFF. The CDR3 DNA is TGTGCCAGCAGTTTCGGGGGGGGAGGGACAAGGAACACTGAAGCTTTCTTT.

The J gene is TRBJ2-7, the V gene TRBV20-1, with D possibly called TRBD1 or TRBD2 (7 bases each). The CDR3 is 12 residues long. Trimming stripped 5 bases from V and 5 bases from J, with 13 bases between. Germline assignment: CDR1 DFQATT and CDR2 SNEGSKA (reference sequence). The CDR3 here is CSAEQGGDEQYF. CDR3 DNA sequence: TGCAGTGCTGAGCAGGGGGGGGACGAGCAGTACTTC.

This clonotype came up a few times. The chain joins TRBV5-5 to TRBJ2-3; a weak D match, TRBD2 (6 bases). The length of the CDR3 is 15 residues. The V gene's germline CDR1 is SGHKS and CDR2 YYEKEE (reference sequence). Trimming pared 7 bases from V and 0 bases from J, leaving 15 bases between. CDR3: CASADDGGSTDTQYF. In DNA form, the CDR3 reads TGTGCCAGCGCCGATGACGGGGGTAGCACAGATACGCAGTATTTT. The full variable domain, rest sourced from reference TRBV5-5 and TRBJ2-3, is DAGVTQSPTHLIKTRGQQVTLRCSPISGHKSVSWYQQVLGQGPQFIFQYYEKEERGRGNFPDRFSARQFPNYSSELNVNALLLGDSALYLCASADDGGSTDTQYFGPGTRLTVL.

This clonotype was counted between two and nine times. The chain is built from TRBV24-1 and TRBJ2-1, with 13 bases that match TRBD2. The CDR3 loop spans 16 amino acids. Germline assignment: CDR1 KGHDR and CDR2 SFDVKD. With V trimmed by 4 bases and J by 4 bases, 3 bases remained unmatched. CDR3 DNA: TGTGCCACCAGTGACCCGACTAGCGGGGGGTACAATGAGCAGTTCTTC. This gives the protein CATSDPTSGGYNEQFF.

V is TRBV10-2 and J is TRBJ2-7; D may be TRBD1 (6 bases). CDR3 length: 13 residues. Germline lookup yields CDR1 WSHSY and CDR2 SAAADI. Trimming removed 2 bases at V and 4 bases at J, with 9 bases between. CDR3 nucleotides: TGCGCCAGCAGTGAGGGACAGATGTACGAGCAGTACGTC. Protein: CASSEGQMYEQYV.

This clonotype was seen only a few times. The V gene is TRBV6-5, the J gene TRBJ2-1; 7 nucleotides match TRBD1. The CDR3 has 13 amino acids. Germline V gives CDR1 MNHEY, CDR2 SVGAGI. V shed 4 bases and J 10 bases; nucleotides not matched to a gene: 7. DNA of the CDR3: TGTGCCAGCAGTTCCGACAGGGTTGGGGAGCAGTTCTTC. As protein: CASSSDRVGEQFF.

V usage is TRBV9 and J usage is TRBJ2-1; perhaps D is TRBD1 or TRBD2 (10 bases each). The CDR3 extends over 19 amino acids. In germline, CDR1 is SGDLS, CDR2 YYNGEE. The germline V and J ends were trimmed by 0 bases and 7 bases, with 26 bases remaining between them. For the CDR3, the DNA is TGTGCCAGCAGCGTAGGGGGGGGACAGGGGCCTAGCGGGAGTAATGAGCAGTTCTTC. As protein: CASSVGGGQGPSGSNEQFF.

This clonotype was picked up a small number of times. The chain recombines TRBV3-1 with TRBJ2-6; D is unresolved. V was trimmed by 2 bases and J by 0 bases, leaving 11 bases between them. Germline assignment: CDR1 LGHDT and CDR2 YNNKEL (reference sequence). This CDR3 comprises 17 residues. The CDR3 loop is CASSQKVGRSGANVLTF. The CDR3 DNA sequence: TGTGCCAGCAGCCAAAAAGTGGGCCGCTCTGGGGCCAACGTCCTGACTTTC.

This clonotype was counted only a few times. The chain couples TRBV5-1 to TRBJ2-1; 7 nucleotides line up with TRBD2. The CDR3 has 14 residues. Looked up from germline, CDR1 is SGHRS and CDR2 is YFSETQ. Trimming at V came to 0 bases and at J to 3 bases, leaving 0 bases not matched to a gene. CDR3 DNA sequence: TGCGCCAGCAGCTTGGGGGACTACTACAATGAGCAGTTCTTC. It is translated as CASSLGDYYNEQFF.

This clonotype was seen at least ten times. The chain links TRBV6-5 to TRBJ2-3; 8 bases are shared with TRBD2. The CDR3 is made up of 16 amino acids. Germline values: CDR1 MNHEY, CDR2 SVGAGI. J was trimmed by 1 base and V by 3 bases; bases with no gene match: 6. CDR3 residues: CASSYQRGRGTDTQYF. The CDR3 DNA sequence: TGTGCCAGCAGTTATCAGCGGGGGCGCGGCACAGATACGCAGTATTTT.

This clonotype showed up just once. At one end, the junction sequence differs from germline, possibly due to a read error. This sequence joins TRBV12-3 or TRBV12-4 and TRBJ2-3; D is uncertain. This CDR3 comprises 14 residues. In DNA form, the CDR3 reads TGTGCCTGCAGTCTCATAACGGATAAGGGTACGCAGTATTTT. Translated: CACSLITDKGTQYF.

This clonotype appeared a few times. The V call is TRBV20-1, the J call TRBJ2-7; 15 positions match TRBD2. The ends lost 6 bases at V and 7 bases at J; junction bases unmatched: 4. This CDR3 has 13 residues. Germline assignment: CDR1 DFQATT and CDR2 SNEGSKA (reference sequence). The CDR3 DNA reads TGCAGTGCGGGACTAGCGGGAGGTGGAGAGCAGTACTTC. It encodes CSAGLAGGGEQYF.

This clonotype was observed at least ten times. The chain links TRBV6-5 to TRBJ2-1; 8 nucleotides line up with TRBD2. This CDR3 contains 16 residues. Trimming took 1 base from V and 8 from J; bases not matched to a gene: 10. Germline V gene sequence: CDR1 MNHEY, CDR2 SVGAGI. The CDR3 DNA reads TGTGCCAGCAGTTACTTACCGAGCGGGAGCTGGCATGAGCAGTTCTTC. Translation gives CASSYLPSGSWHEQFF.

Points on this clonotype: The junction and the germline gene differ at one end; a read error may be behind it. V and J are TRBV7-9 and TRBJ2-2, with a possible D match to TRBD2 (5 bases). Germline loops: CDR1 SEHNR, CDR2 FQNEAQ (reference sequence). The CDR3 contains 15 residues. This CDR3 reads CASNLPYENTGEPFF. The DNA for the CDR3 is TGTGCCAGCAACCTCCCGTACGAGAACACCGGGGAGCCGTTTTTT. The variable domain in full, with the rest retrieved from reference TRBV7-9 and TRBJ2-2, is DTGVSQNPRHKITKRGQNVTFRCDPISEHNRLYWYRQTLGQGPEFLTYFQNEAQLEKSRLLSDRFSAERPKGSFSTLEIQRTEQGDSAMYLCASNLPYENTGEPFFGEGSRLTVL.

This clonotype was found a few times. The chain uses TRBV12-3 or TRBV12-4 and TRBJ2-7, with TRBD1 identical over 12 bases. The CDR3 spans 16 residues. J lost 6 bases, V lost 4 bases, and 10 bases had no gene match. In DNA form, the CDR3 reads TGTGCCAGCAGTTCTGCTCCGGGACAGGGGGCCCTCGAGCAGTACTTC. It yields the protein CASSSAPGQGALEQYF.

This clonotype has at least ten counts. The chain recombines TRBV6-1 with TRBJ1-2; D unresolved. The CDR3 totals 16 residues. Trimming left V 6 bases short and J 4 bases short, with 21 bases between. From germline, CDR1 is MNHNS and CDR2 SASEGT. The CDR3 DNA reads TGTGCCAGCAGCTCGACCTTGGGCCAGGACCTCTATGGCTACACCTTC. Amino acid sequence: CASSSTLGQDLYGYTF.

This clonotype came up a few times. V is TRBV5-1 and J is TRBJ2-1; tentatively, D is TRBD1 or TRBD2 (6 bases each). This CDR3 is 15 amino acids long. The V end was cut by 5 bases, the J end by 0 bases, with 12 bases between. Germline CDR1 reads SGHRS; CDR2 reads YFSETQ. The CDR3 DNA reads as TGCGCCAGCAGGGAGGGGGAAGGCTCCTACAATGAGCAGTTCTTC. Protein product: CASREGEGSYNEQFF.

The chain joins TRBV5-1 to TRBJ2-3, with a weak D call TRBD2 (7 bases). Germline CDR1 is SGHRS and CDR2 is YFSETQ. V dropped 0 bases and J dropped 8 bases, with 10 bases sitting between them. The CDR3 has 13 amino acids. CDR3 in DNA: TGCGCCAGCAGCTTGGAGGGGGAGGGTACGCAGTATTTT. This translates into CASSLEGEGTQYF.

In its sample, this clonotype was seen a few times. The genes are TRBV5-1 and TRBJ2-2; TRBD2 matches 7 bases. CDR3 length equals 17 residues. Per germline, CDR1 SGHRS and CDR2 YFSETQ. V lost 0 bases, J lost 2 bases, and 7 bases stayed unmatched. CDR3 DNA sequence: TGCGCCAGCAGCTTGGGGGCTAGCGGAATAAACACCGGGGAGCTGTTTTTT. It codes for CASSLGASGINTGELFF.